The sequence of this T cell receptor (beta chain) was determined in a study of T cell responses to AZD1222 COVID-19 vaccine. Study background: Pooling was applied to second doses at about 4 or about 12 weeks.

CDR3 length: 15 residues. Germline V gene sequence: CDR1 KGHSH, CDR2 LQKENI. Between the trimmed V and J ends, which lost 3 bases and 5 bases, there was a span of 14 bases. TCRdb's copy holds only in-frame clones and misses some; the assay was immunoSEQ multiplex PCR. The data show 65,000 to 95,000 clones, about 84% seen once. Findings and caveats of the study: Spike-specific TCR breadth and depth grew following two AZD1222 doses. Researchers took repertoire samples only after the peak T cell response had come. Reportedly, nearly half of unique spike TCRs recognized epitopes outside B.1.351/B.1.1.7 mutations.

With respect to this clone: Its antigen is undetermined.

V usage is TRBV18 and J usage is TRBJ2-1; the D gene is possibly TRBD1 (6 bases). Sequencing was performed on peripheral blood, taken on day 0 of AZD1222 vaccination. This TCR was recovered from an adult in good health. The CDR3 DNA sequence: TGTGCCAGCTCACCTAGCAGGGGTCACAACAATGAGCAGTTCTTC. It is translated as CASSPSRGHNNEQFF.